The 25 T cell receptor beta chains listed next were all sequenced from one sample in a study of T cells in localized non-small cell lung cancer. The protocol was immunoSEQ multiplex PCR, while the TCRdb copy is restricted to in-frame clones and leaves out a portion. The table records about 59,000 clones, 90% of them present only once. Specimen: peripheral blood, collected before any cancer treatment. These receptors came from a woman aged 35 to 69 with stage I lung adenocarcinoma.

The chain is built from TRBV9 and TRBJ2-3; D uncertain. This CDR3 is built from 16 residues. The V end lost 0 bases, the J end lost 1 base, and 12 bases lay between the germline ends. The germline CDR1 and CDR2 sequences are SGDLS and YYNGEE. The CDR3 DNA sequence: TGTGCCAGCAGCGTAGCTCTGAGTAGTGGCACAGATACGCAGTATTTT. Protein product: CASSVALSSGTDTQYF.

This sequence joins TRBV18 and TRBJ2-5, with D perhaps being TRBD1 or TRBD2 (5 bases each). V was trimmed by 2 bases and J by 4 bases, leaving 14 bases between them. This CDR3 region has 15 residues. Germline V gene lookup returns CDR1 KGHSH and CDR2 LQKENI. The CDR3 DNA follows: TGTGCCAGCTCACCAACCGTGGGGGAAAGAGAGACCCAGTACTTC. Protein product: CASSPTVGERETQYF.

V usage is TRBV18 and J usage is TRBJ1-5, with 9 bases that match TRBD1. Losses at the gene ends were 5 bases for V and 4 bases for J; bases not matched to a gene: 3. Germline V gene data show CDR1 as KGHSH and CDR2 as LQKENI. The CDR3 is 14 residues long. The CDR3 here is CASSWDRVNQPQHF. The CDR3 region has the DNA TGTGCCAGCTCATGGGACAGGGTGAATCAGCCCCAGCATTTT.

The chain carries TRBV18 and TRBJ2-7, with 8 bases identical to TRBD1. This CDR3 is 16 amino acids long. With 6 bases clipped from V and 3 bases from J, the junction kept 13 bases outside the gene matches. The germline gives CDR1 KGHSH, CDR2 LQKENI. The CDR3 sequence is CASSRQGRYVDYEQYF. The CDR3 DNA reads as TGTGCCAGCTCGAGACAGGGGAGATATGTCGACTACGAGCAGTACTTC.

The V gene is TRBV5-1, the J gene TRBJ1-1, with TRBD1 matching over 7 bases. Germline V gives CDR1 SGHRS, CDR2 YFSETQ. The V segment lost 3 bases and the J segment 12 bases; nucleotides outside the gene matches: 5. The CDR3 totals 11 residues. CDR3: CASSYDRETFF. In nucleotides, the CDR3 is TGCGCCAGCAGCTACGACAGGGAAACTTTCTTT. The whole variable domain, remainder taken from reference TRBV5-1 and TRBJ1-1, is KAGVTQTPRYLIKTRGQQVTLSCSPISGHRSVSWYQQTPGQGLQFLFEYFSETQRNKGNFPGRFSGRQFSNSRSEMNVSTLELGDSALYLCASSYDRETFFGQGTRLTVV.

The chain recombines TRBV19 with TRBJ2-7; 13 bases agree with TRBD2. The ends lost 5 bases at V and 4 bases at J; junction bases unmatched: 8. Per germline, CDR1 LNHDA and CDR2 SQIVND (reference sequence). CDR3 size: 16 residues. The CDR3 region is CASSYKPGLAGYEQYF. In DNA, the CDR3 is TGTGCCAGTAGTTATAAGCCGGGACTAGCGGGGTACGAGCAGTACTTC.

The chain employs TRBV2 and TRBJ2-7; 13 nucleotides match TRBD2. This CDR3 region has 15 residues. With V trimmed by 6 bases and J by 1 base, 3 bases remained unmatched. CDR1 is SNHLY, CDR2 FYNNEI, per germline. The CDR3 loop is CASRPGLAGSYEQYF. The DNA of the CDR3 is TGTGCCAGCAGACCGGGACTAGCGGGGTCCTACGAGCAGTACTTC. Together with reference TRBV2 and TRBJ2-7, the CDR3 gives the full variable domain: EPEVTQTPSHQVTQMGQEVILRCVPISNHLYFYWYRQILGQKVEFLVSFYNNEISEKSEIFDDQFSVERPDGSNFTLKIRSTKLEDSAMYFCASRPGLAGSYEQYFGPGTRLTVT.

V usage is TRBV7-2 and J usage is TRBJ1-1, with a possible D match to TRBD1 (6 bases). From germline, CDR1 is SGHTA and CDR2 FQGNSA. V lost 4 bases to trimming and J lost 0 bases, with 18 bases between them. The CDR3 contains 17 residues. The CDR3 region is CASSSAPHKGVNTEAFF. The CDR3 DNA is TGTGCCAGCAGCTCCGCCCCCCATAAGGGGGTGAACACTGAAGCTTTCTTT.

The V call is TRBV30, the J call TRBJ2-1; 7 bases line up with TRBD2. Germline V gives CDR1 GTSNPN, CDR2 SVGIG (reference sequence). J lost 9 bases, V lost 0 bases, and 11 bases had no gene match. This CDR3 has 15 amino acids. Written as DNA, the CDR3 is TGTGCCTGGAGTGTACGTGGCGGGAGATTGGGTGAGCAGTTCTTC. Translation: CAWSVRGGRLGEQFF.

V and J are TRBV9 and TRBJ2-7; D is undetermined. Germline V gene sequence: CDR1 SGDLS, CDR2 YYNGEE. Trimming left V 3 bases short and J 0 bases short, with 10 bases between. The CDR3 spans 14 residues. CDR3 in amino acids: CASSAGPTSYEQYF. CDR3 DNA: TGTGCCAGCAGCGCCGGGCCTACCTCCTACGAGCAGTACTTC.

This chain joins TRBV28 and TRBJ2-5; D remains unclear. Judging by the DNA end, TRBJ2-7 fits better; the J call may be wrong. CDR3 length equals 13 residues. CDR1 is MDHEN, CDR2 SYDVKM, per germline. DNA of the CDR3: TGTGCCAGCATCGGCTTCGGAGACTACGAGCAGTACTTC. Translated, it gives CASIGFGDYEQYF.

The V gene is TRBV7-9, the J gene TRBJ1-2; D unresolved. There are 15 residues in the CDR3. V gave up 0 bases and J gave up 8 bases, with 16 bases separating them. Germline-derived CDR1 and CDR2 are SEHNR and FQNEAQ (reference sequence). Written as DNA, the CDR3 is TGTGCCAGCAGCTTAGCGGACCGGTCTCTCCCCGGCTACACCTTC. Its protein product is CASSLADRSLPGYTF.

V is TRBV15 and J is TRBJ2-5; D is possibly TRBD2 (6 bases). Between the trimmed V and J ends, which lost 9 bases and 7 bases, there was a span of 21 bases. The CDR3 consists of 14 residues. Germline V CDR1 and CDR2: LNHNV, YYDKDF (reference sequence). CDR3 loop: CATAEGRRVGTQYF. The CDR3 region has the DNA TGTGCCACGGCGGAGGGGCGGCGGGTAGGGACCCAGTACTTC.

Notes on this clone: Within the sample, other DNA sequences also encode this same CDR3. This chain connects TRBV6-1 to TRBJ1-1; D is undetermined. With 2 bases removed from V and 4 bases from J, the gap between germline ends came to 8 bases. The CDR3 runs 13 residues. The germline V gene has CDR1 MNHNS and CDR2 SASEGT. The CDR3 bases are TGTGCCAGCAGTGAATTTATTCCCACTGAAGCTTTCTTT. It yields the protein CASSEFIPTEAFF.

V is TRBV7-9 and J is TRBJ1-5, with D perhaps matching TRBD1 (5 bases). V was cut by 3 bases and J by 9 bases, with 12 bases left in between. Germline CDR1 and CDR2: SEHNR and FQNEAQ (reference sequence). The CDR3 covers 13 residues. The CDR3 DNA reads TGTGCCAGCAGCTTTGACAGAGCTTGGCCCCAGCATTTT. Its translation is CASSFDRAWPQHF.

This chain connects TRBV5-4 to TRBJ1-4, with D possibly being TRBD1 (6 bases). Germline V lookup: CDR1 SGHNT, CDR2 YYREEE (reference sequence). The CDR3 runs to 15 residues. Trimming pared 4 bases from V and 5 bases from J, leaving 15 bases between. The CDR3 protein is CASSLDGQMNEKLFF. The CDR3 DNA reads TGTGCCAGCAGCCTGGATGGACAGATGAATGAAAAACTGTTTTTT.

The gene calls are TRBV30 and TRBJ2-1; TRBD2 is a possible D gene (5 bases). Germline V CDR1 and CDR2: GTSNPN, SVGIG (reference sequence). The CDR3 has 11 residues. V was trimmed by 8 bases and J by 12 bases, leaving 17 bases between them. Here the CDR3 reads CAGGGGVPQFF. The CDR3 coding sequence is TGTGCCGGCGGAGGCGGAGTCCCGCAGTTCTTC.

The rearrangement links TRBV9 to TRBJ2-1; TRBD2 matches 12 bases. The CDR3 has 15 amino acids. In germline, CDR1 is SGDLS, CDR2 YYNGEE. J was trimmed by 5 bases and V by 1 base; bases with no gene match: 1. CDR3 sequence (DNA): TGTGCCAGCAGCGTACGGACTAGCGGGGACAATGAGCAGTTCTTC. It specifies CASSVRTSGDNEQFF.

The chain is built from TRBV28 and TRBJ2-7; D gene unclear. The V gene lost 5 bases and the J gene lost 2 bases, with 4 bases spanning the gap. The CDR3 runs 11 residues. The germline V gene encodes CDR1 MDHEN and CDR2 SYDVKM. CDR3 in amino acids: CASSGAYEQYF. CDR3 bases: TGTGCCAGCAGTGGGGCCTACGAGCAGTACTTC.

This chain uses TRBV18 with TRBJ1-1; possibly TRBD1 for D (6 bases). Trimming removed 0 bases at V and 4 bases at J, with 12 bases between. Germline CDR1 KGHSH, CDR2 LQKENI. CDR3 length equals 15 residues. The CDR3 nucleotides read TGTGCCAGCTCACCACCTCAGGGGCGAAGCACTGAAGCTTTCTTT. It is translated as CASSPPQGRSTEAFF.

The CDR3 DNA follows: TGTGCCAGCAGCTCGACTAGCGGGAGGCGCGAGACCCAGTACTTC. This sequence encodes CASSSTSGRRETQYF. J is TRBJ2-5 and V is TRBV11-2; 13 bases align to TRBD2. Germline V lookup: CDR1 SGHAT, CDR2 FQNNGV. After removal of 4 bases from V and 5 bases from J, the junction contained 4 bases not matched to a gene. This CDR3 has 15 residues.

Turning to this clone: Mismatch with germline at one junction end may stem from a read error. This chain joins TRBV6-1 and TRBJ2-3; the D is unclear. The CDR3 totals 13 residues. CDR1 and CDR2 from the germline V gene are MNHNS and SASEGT. CDR3 DNA: TGTGCAAGCACGTCGGGTCTGACAGATACGCAGTATTTT. It yields the protein CASTSGLTDTQYF.

The table lists this clone with a count of one. This chain connects TRBV28 to TRBJ1-3; no clear D gene. The germline V gene has CDR1 MDHEN and CDR2 SYDVKM. Trimming shortened V by 3 bases and J by 0 bases, and 21 bases separated the two germline ends. CDR3 size: 19 residues. The CDR3 nucleotides are TGTGCCAGCAGTTTCCCCCCCAAATCTTGGGGTAGCTCTGGAAACACCATATATTTT. It specifies CASSFPPKSWGSSGNTIYF.

This chain joins TRBV7-3 and TRBJ2-5; perhaps TRBD2 as D (6 bases). Germline CDR1 reads SGHTA; CDR2 reads FQGTGA. The CDR3 length is 13 residues. V lost 6 bases and J lost 5, with 13 bases in between. The CDR3, as DNA: TGTGCCAGCAGTGGGACTCTCTCGGAGACCCAGTACTTC. This encodes CASSGTLSETQYF.

The rearrangement joins TRBV5-5 to TRBJ2-7; no clear D. Trimming removed 0 bases at V and 6 bases at J, with 7 bases between. This CDR3 has 12 residues. In germline, CDR1 is SGHKS, CDR2 YYEKEE (reference sequence). The DNA for the CDR3 is TGTGCCAGCAGCTTGGCGTACTCCGAGCAGTACTTC. Translated: CASSLAYSEQYF.